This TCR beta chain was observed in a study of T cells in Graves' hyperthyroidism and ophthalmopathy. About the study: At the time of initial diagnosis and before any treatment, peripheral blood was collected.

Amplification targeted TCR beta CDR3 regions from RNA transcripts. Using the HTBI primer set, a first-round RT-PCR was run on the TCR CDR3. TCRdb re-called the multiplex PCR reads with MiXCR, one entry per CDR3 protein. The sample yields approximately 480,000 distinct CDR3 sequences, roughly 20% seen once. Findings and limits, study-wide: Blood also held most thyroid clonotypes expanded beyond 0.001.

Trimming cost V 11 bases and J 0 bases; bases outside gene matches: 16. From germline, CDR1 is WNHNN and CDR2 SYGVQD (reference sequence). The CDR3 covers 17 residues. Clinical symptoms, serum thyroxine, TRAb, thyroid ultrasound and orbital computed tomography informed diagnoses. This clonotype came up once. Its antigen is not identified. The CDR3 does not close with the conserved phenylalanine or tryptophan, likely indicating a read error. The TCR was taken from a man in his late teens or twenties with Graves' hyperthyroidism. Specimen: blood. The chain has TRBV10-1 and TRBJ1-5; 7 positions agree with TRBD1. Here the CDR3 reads CAEGYRDRINSNQPQHV. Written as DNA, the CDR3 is TGCGCCGAGGGGTACCGGGACAGAATTAATAGCAATCAGCCCCAGCATGTT.